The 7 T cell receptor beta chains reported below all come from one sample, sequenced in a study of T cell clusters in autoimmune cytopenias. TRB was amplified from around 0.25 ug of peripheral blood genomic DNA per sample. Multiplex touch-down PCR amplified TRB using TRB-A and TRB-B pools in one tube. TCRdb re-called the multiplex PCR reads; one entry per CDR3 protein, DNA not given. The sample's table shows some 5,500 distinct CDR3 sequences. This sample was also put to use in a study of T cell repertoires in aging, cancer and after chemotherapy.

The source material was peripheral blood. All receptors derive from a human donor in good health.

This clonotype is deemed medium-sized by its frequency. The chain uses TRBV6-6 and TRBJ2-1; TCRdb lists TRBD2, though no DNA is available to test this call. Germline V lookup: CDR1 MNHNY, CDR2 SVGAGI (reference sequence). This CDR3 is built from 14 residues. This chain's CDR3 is CASSGGSSYNEQFF.

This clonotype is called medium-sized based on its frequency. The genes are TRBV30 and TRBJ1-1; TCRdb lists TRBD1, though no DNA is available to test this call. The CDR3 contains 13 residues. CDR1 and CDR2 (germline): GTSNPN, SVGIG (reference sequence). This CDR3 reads CAWSVGQYTEAFF.

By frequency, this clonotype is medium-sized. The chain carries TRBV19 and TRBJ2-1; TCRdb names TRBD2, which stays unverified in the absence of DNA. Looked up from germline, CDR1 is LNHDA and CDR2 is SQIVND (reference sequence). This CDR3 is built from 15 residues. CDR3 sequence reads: CASSVAGGLYNEQFF.

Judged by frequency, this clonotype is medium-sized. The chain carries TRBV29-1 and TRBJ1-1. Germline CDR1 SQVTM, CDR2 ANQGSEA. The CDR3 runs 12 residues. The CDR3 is CSVLGGSTEAFF.

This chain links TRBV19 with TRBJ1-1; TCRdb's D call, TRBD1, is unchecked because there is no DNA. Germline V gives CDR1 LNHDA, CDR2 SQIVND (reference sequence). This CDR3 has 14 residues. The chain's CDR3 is CASIPDALNTEAFF.

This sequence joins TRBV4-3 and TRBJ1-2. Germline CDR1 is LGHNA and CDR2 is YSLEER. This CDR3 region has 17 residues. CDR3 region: CASSQDLPTLINYGYTF.

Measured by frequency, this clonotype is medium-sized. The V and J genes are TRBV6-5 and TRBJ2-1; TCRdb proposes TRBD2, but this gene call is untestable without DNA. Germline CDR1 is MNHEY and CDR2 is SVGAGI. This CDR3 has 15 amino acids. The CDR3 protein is CASTSAGGSYNEQFF.